These T cell receptor beta chains were read from a single sample in a study of a mutant IDH1 vaccine in newly diagnosed glioma. Their antigen targets remain unknown. Data came from immunoSEQ multiplex PCR; TCRdb stores just in-frame clones and leaves some out. The repertoire holds some 87,000 clones, with over 75% as singletons. The specimen comprised PBMCs, sampled from a glioma patient whose treatment included an IDH1 peptide vaccine. These receptors were collected from a man aged 40-55 years with glioma. CDR3s include the opening cysteine and the closing phenylalanine or tryptophan. The order of the fields is clone size, J gene, D gene, V gene, CDR3 DNA, CDR3 protein. A D gene is named only where the DNA matches it firmly. Some rows mark clone size as missing; the rest say once, few, many or name a class of expanded clone.

. TRBJ2-1 TRBD2 TRBV4-2 TGTGCCAGCAGCCAAAGTGCAGCGGGAGCGGATGAGCAGTTCTTC CASSQSAAGADEQFF
. TRBJ2-2 TRBD1 TRBV7-9 TGTGCCAGCAGCCCCCCCGGGACAGGTTCTATCTCTAACACCGGGGAGCTGTTTTTT CASSPPGTGSISNTGELFF
. TRBJ2-7 . TRBV6-5 TGTGCCAGCAGTTCAGGCCTAGAGAGCTCCTACGAGCAGTACTTC CASSSGLESSYEQYF
. TRBJ2-1 . TRBV5-8 TGTGCCAGCAGACATAGTACCGGGAGACCCTCCTACAATGAGCAGTTCTTC CASRHSTGRPSYNEQFF
. TRBJ2-5 TRBD2 TRBV30 TGTGCCTGGAGAGCGGCCGGACTAGCGGCAGAGACCCAGTACTTC CAWRAAGLAAETQYF
once TRBJ2-7 . TRBV4-2 TGTGCCAGCAGCCAAAGGGGGGGCCGGGACTGGGCCTACGAGCAGTACTTC CASSQRGGRDWAYEQYF
. TRBJ2-7 . TRBV19 TGTGCCAGTAGTGGACAGACCCTCCTGGAGCAGTACTTC CASSGQTLLEQYF
. TRBJ1-5 . TRBV28 TGTGCCAGCAGCCCGGGCGGGGCCAGCAATCAGCCCCAGCATTTT CASSPGGASNQPQHF
. TRBJ1-1 . TRBV10-2 TGCGCCAGCAGTGAGTCGAGTGGGACTGAAGCTTTCTTT CASSESSGTEAFF
. TRBJ2-2 . TRBV27 TGTGCCAGCAGTCCAGGACAAGCGAACACCGGGGAGCTGTTTTTT CASSPGQANTGELFF
once TRBJ2-1 TRBD2 TRBV28 TGTGCCAGCAGTTCGGGACTAGCGGGCCCCTGGAATGAGCAGTTCTTC CASSSGLAGPWNEQFF
. TRBJ2-5 TRBD1 TRBV9 TGTGCCAGCAGCCCAATAGGGGACAGCCAAGAGACCCAGTACTTC CASSPIGDSQETQYF